This TCR beta chain was documented in a study of Tregs in tolerant kidney transplant recipients. Clones were sequenced by immunoSEQ multiplex PCR, and TCRdb holds only the in-frame ones, with some missing. This sample has tens of thousands of clones; 91% occur once, and the top ten carry about 0.71%. J gave up 4 bases and V 5 bases, and 11 bases lay outside the gene matches. Germline V gene sequence: CDR1 MNHNY, CDR2 SVGAGI (reference sequence). The CDR3 consists of 16 residues. The sample taken for sequencing was Tregs from blood. J is TRBJ1-1 and V is TRBV6-6; 9 nucleotides align to TRBD1. The source is a human donor in good health. The CDR3 loop reads CASSPGGVDRGTEAFF. The CDR3 coding sequence is TGTGCCAGCAGTCCGGGGGGGGTGGACAGGGGCACTGAAGCTTTCTTT.